The 17 T cell receptor beta chains below all came from one sample that was sequenced in a study of Ad26.COV2.S vaccination and SARS-CoV-2 variants. TCRdb's table, derived via immunoSEQ multiplex PCR, lists solely in-frame clones and lacks some. The repertoire holds 350,000 to 450,000 clones, with 87% as singletons. Treatment given: some 19 received Ad26.COV2.S at low or high dose, single or two shots; about 5 received placebo; per-sample allocation not given. The investigators took samples on day 63 after the first vaccine or placebo injection. This specimen was peripheral blood, taken in a trial of Ad26.COV2.S vaccine versus placebo. Every receptor here comes from a person between 18 and 65 years old who received the Ad26.COV2.S COVID-19 vaccine or a placebo.

This sequence joins TRBV19 and TRBJ2-4; TRBD1 agrees at 7 bases. V shed 6 bases and J 0 bases; nucleotides not matched to a gene: 5. The CDR3 contains 15 residues. Germline V gives CDR1 LNHDA, CDR2 SQIVND (reference sequence). This chain's CDR3 is CASSSGQLAKNIQYF. DNA of the CDR3: TGTGCCAGTAGCTCGGGACAGTTAGCCAAAAACATTCAGTACTTC.

This chain uses TRBV11-2 with TRBJ1-1; D is undetermined. The V end was cut by 1 base, the J end by 1 base, with 4 bases between. There are 13 residues in the CDR3. From germline, CDR1 is SGHAT and CDR2 FQNNGV. The CDR3 DNA reads as TGTGCCAGCAGCTTAGTTTCGAACACTGAAGCTTTCTTT. Its translation is CASSLVSNTEAFF.

This chain joins TRBV19 and TRBJ2-1; 7 positions agree with TRBD1. V trimming: 1 base; J trimming: 7 bases; junction bases outside the gene matches: 4. The CDR3 has 14 residues. Germline CDR1 is LNHDA and CDR2 is SQIVND (reference sequence). As DNA, the CDR3 is TGTGCCAGTAGTATAGGAGGGGGCCGTAATGAGCAGTTCTTC. Protein: CASSIGGGRNEQFF. Drawing the rest from reference TRBV19 and TRBJ2-1, the complete variable domain is DGGITQSPKYLFRKEGQNVTLSCEQNLNHDAMYWYRQDPGQGLRLIYYSQIVNDFQKGDIAEGYSVSREKKESFPLTVTSAQKNPTAFYLCASSIGGGRNEQFFGPGTRLTVL.

J is TRBJ2-7 and V is TRBV14; 12 nucleotides line up with TRBD2. Germline values: CDR1 SGHDN, CDR2 FVKESK. Trimming at V came to 4 bases and at J to 1 base, leaving 8 bases not matched to a gene. The CDR3 has 17 residues. For the CDR3, the DNA is TGTGCCAGCAGCCCTCGGACTAGCGGGGTATCGTCCTACGAGCAGTACTTC. Translation gives CASSPRTSGVSSYEQYF.

The rearrangement joins TRBV20-1 to TRBJ1-1; D gene uncertain. Germline V gene lookup returns CDR1 DFQATT and CDR2 SNEGSKA (reference sequence). The CDR3 runs 8 residues. V lost 6 bases and J lost 8, with 4 bases in between. This CDR3 is CSAGEAFF. The CDR3 nucleotides read TGCAGTGCGGGGGAAGCTTTCTTT.

With regard to this clone: At one of its ends the junction is not consistent with the germline gene, which may arise from a read error. The gene calls are TRBV13 and TRBJ2-7, with a weak D call TRBD2 (5 bases). The germline CDR1 and CDR2 sequences are PRHDT and FYEKMQ (reference sequence). This CDR3 region has 12 residues. The CDR3 region has the DNA TGTGCCAGCAGCTTAGGCCGGCTAGCTGGGATCTTC. This encodes CASSLGRLAGIF. The variable domain in full, with the rest retrieved from reference TRBV13 and TRBJ2-7, is AAGVIQSPRHLIKEKRETATLKCYPIPRHDTVYWYQQGPGQDPQFLISFYEKMQSDKGSIPDRFSAQQFSDYHSELNMSSLELGDSALYFCASSLGRLAGIFGPGTRLTVT.

The chain has TRBV7-2 and TRBJ1-4; D is possibly TRBD1 (6 bases). The V gene's germline CDR1 is SGHTA and CDR2 FQGNSA. Trimming pared 0 bases from V and 5 bases from J, leaving 13 bases between. CDR3 length: 16 residues. CDR3 residues: CASSLAGTSFNEKLFF. As DNA, the CDR3 is TGTGCCAGCAGCTTAGCGGGGACATCGTTCAATGAAAAACTGTTTTTT.

The chain joins TRBV9 to TRBJ1-1; TRBD1 might be the D (5 bases). CDR1 SGDLS and CDR2 YYNGEE come from the germline V gene. Trimming cost V 3 bases and J 1 base, with 13 bases left between them. This CDR3 contains 15 residues. Here the CDR3 DNA reads TGTGCCAGCAGCGCCCGGGACGGAGGGAACACTGAAGCTTTCTTT. It encodes CASSARDGGNTEAFF. The complete variable domain, with remaining parts taken from reference TRBV9 and TRBJ1-1, reads DSGVTQTPKHLITATGQRVTLRCSPRSGDLSVYWYQQSLDQGLQFLIQYYNGEERAKGNILERFSAQQFPDLHSELNLSSLELGDSALYFCASSARDGGNTEAFFGQGTRLTVV.

The chain has TRBV7-9 and TRBJ2-7, with a weak D call TRBD1 (6 bases). Trimming took 3 bases from V and 6 from J, leaving 18 bases between them. This CDR3 spans 15 amino acids. Germline CDR1 SEHNR, CDR2 FQNEAQ (reference sequence). CDR3 amino acids: CASSFQSQGRSEQYF. CDR3 nucleotides: TGTGCCAGCAGCTTCCAATCGCAGGGGAGAAGCGAGCAGTACTTC.

The CDR3 coding sequence is TGCGCCAGCAGGCCGACCGCTGGAACGGTCACCGGGGAGCTGTTTTTT. This gives the protein CASRPTAGTVTGELFF. The rearrangement joins TRBV5-1 to TRBJ2-2; D not certain. Looked up from germline, CDR1 is SGHRS and CDR2 is YFSETQ. Deletions cut 5 bases from V and 4 bases from J, with 18 bases between. The CDR3 sequence is 16 residues long.

The J gene is TRBJ1-2, the V gene TRBV30; 7 bases map to TRBD1. The ends lost 5 bases at V and 7 bases at J; junction bases unmatched: 7. The germline CDR1 and CDR2 sequences are GTSNPN and SVGIG (reference sequence). The CDR3 spans 12 residues. CDR3: CAWGTAWAGYTF. The CDR3 bases are TGTGCCTGGGGGACAGCCTGGGCTGGCTACACCTTC.

The J gene is TRBJ2-3, the V gene TRBV5-4; 11 bases are shared with TRBD2. V lost 2 bases to trimming and J lost 3 bases; unmatched junction nucleotides: 8. The CDR3 spans 17 residues. Looked up from germline, CDR1 is SGHNT and CDR2 is YYREEE (reference sequence). CDR3 residues: CASSFPSGGKETDTQYF. The CDR3 DNA is TGTGCCAGCAGCTTTCCTAGCGGGGGGAAAGAGACAGATACGCAGTATTTT.

This clone was counted only a few times. The V call is TRBV20-1, the J call TRBJ2-1, with TRBD1 matching over 7 bases. This CDR3 comprises 15 residues. The V gene's germline CDR1 is DFQATT and CDR2 SNEGSKA (reference sequence). V was pared by 3 bases and J by 5 bases, with 10 bases of the junction left unmatched. In DNA form, the CDR3 reads TGCAGTGCTAGTGGCTTGAGACAGGGTAACAATGAGCAGTTCTTC. As protein: CSASGLRQGNNEQFF.

The V gene is TRBV5-1, the J gene TRBJ2-5, with 10 bases aligning to TRBD2. The V gene's germline CDR1 is SGHRS and CDR2 YFSETQ. This CDR3 spans 17 amino acids. V lost 4 bases to trimming and J lost 2 bases; unmatched junction nucleotides: 11. CDR3 bases: TGCGCCAGCAGCACACCTGGTGGGACTAGCGAGCAAGAGACCCAGTACTTC. This sequence encodes CASSTPGGTSEQETQYF.

V is TRBV11-2 and J is TRBJ2-1, with TRBD2 matching 10 bases. Trimming at V came to 1 base and at J to 5 bases, leaving 5 bases not matched to a gene. The CDR3 is made up of 16 amino acids. Germline V CDR1 and CDR2: SGHAT, FQNNGV. The CDR3 region is CASSLAPTSGNNEQFF. CDR3 coding DNA: TGTGCCAGCAGCTTAGCCCCAACTAGCGGGAACAATGAGCAGTTCTTC. Full variable domain (remainder filled in from reference TRBV11-2 and TRBJ2-1): EAGVAQSPRYKIIEKRQSVAFWCNPISGHATLYWYQQILGQGPKLLIQFQNNGVVDDSQLPKDRFSAERLKGVDSTLKIQPAKLEDSAVYLCASSLAPTSGNNEQFFGPGTRLTVL.

The J gene is TRBJ2-5, the V gene TRBV3-1 (or the pseudogene TRBV3-2); D gene ambiguous. The CDR3 runs to 12 residues. Trimming removed 2 bases from V and 5 bases from J, with 6 bases in between. Germline CDR1 and CDR2: LGHDT and YNNKEL (reference sequence). CDR3: CASSQRFETQYF. The CDR3, as DNA: TGTGCCAGCAGCCAACGTTTTGAGACCCAGTACTTC.

The J gene is TRBJ1-3, the V gene TRBV14; TRBD1 aligns across 11 bases. CDR3 length equals 18 residues. Germline assignment: CDR1 SGHDN and CDR2 FVKESK. With V trimmed by 4 bases and J by 0 bases, 8 bases remained unmatched. The CDR3 nucleotides are TGTGCCAGCAGCCCCCTGGGACAGGGGGGCAACTCTGGAAACACCATATATTTT. This encodes CASSPLGQGGNSGNTIYF.